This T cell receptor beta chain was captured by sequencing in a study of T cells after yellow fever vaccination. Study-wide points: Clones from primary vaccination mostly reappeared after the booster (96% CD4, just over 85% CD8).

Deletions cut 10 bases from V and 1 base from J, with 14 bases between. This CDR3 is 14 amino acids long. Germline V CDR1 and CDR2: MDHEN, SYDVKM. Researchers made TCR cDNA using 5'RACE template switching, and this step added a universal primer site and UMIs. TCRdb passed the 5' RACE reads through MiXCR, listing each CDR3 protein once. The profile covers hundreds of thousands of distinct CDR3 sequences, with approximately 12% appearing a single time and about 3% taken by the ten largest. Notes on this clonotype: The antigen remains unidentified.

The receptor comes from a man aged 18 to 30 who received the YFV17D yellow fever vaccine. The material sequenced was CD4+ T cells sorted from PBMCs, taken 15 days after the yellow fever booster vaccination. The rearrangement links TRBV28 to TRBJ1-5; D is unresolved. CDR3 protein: CAIRRGASNQPQHF. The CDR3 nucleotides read TGTGCCATCCGTCGGGGAGCGAGCAATCAGCCCCAGCATTTT.